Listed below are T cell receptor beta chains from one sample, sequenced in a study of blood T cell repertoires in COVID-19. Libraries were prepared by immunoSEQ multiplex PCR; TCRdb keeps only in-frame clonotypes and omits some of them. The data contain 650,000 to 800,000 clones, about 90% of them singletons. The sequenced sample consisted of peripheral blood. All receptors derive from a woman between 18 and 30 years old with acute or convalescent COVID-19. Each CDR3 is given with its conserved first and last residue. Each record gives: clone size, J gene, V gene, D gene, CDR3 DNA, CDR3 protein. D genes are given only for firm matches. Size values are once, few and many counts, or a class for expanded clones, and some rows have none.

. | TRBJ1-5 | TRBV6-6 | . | TGTGCCAGCACCGGACAGAGCAATCAGCCCCAGCATTTT | CASTGQSNQPQHF
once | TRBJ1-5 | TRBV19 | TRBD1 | TGTGCCAGTAGTATCTGGGCAGGGGGGCATCGTAGTCCCCAGCATTTT | CASSIWAGGHRSPQHF
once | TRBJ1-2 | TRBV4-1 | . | TGCGCCAGCAGCCAAACGGGAGGGGAAGCCTATGGCTACACCTTC | CASSQTGGEAYGYTF
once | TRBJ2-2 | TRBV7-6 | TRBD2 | TGTGCCAGCAGCCAAGGGACTAGCATTGTGGGGGAGCTGTTTTTT | CASSQGTSIVGELFF
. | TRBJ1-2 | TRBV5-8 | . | TGTGCCAGCAGCTTATCCCGGGGAACGTACTATGGCTACACCTTC | CASSLSRGTYYGYTF
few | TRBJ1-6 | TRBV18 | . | TGTGCCAGCTCCCAGGGGAATTCACCCCTCCACTTT | CASSQGNSPLHF
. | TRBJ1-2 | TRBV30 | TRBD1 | TGTGCCTGGACCGGGACAGGGTTTTCCAGTAACTATGGCTACACCTTC | CAWTGTGFSSNYGYTF
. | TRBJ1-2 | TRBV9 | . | TGTGCCAGCAGCCCAGGCCCCCAGGGACAACATGGCTACACCTTC | CASSPGPQGQHGYTF
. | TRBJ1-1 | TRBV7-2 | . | TGTGCCAGCAGCATTCGGAGGGGCCTGAACACTGAAGCTTTCTTT | CASSIRRGLNTEAFF
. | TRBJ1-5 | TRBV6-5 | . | TGTGCCAGCAGTTTGCAGGGGATGGGTCAGCCCCAGCATTTT | CASSLQGMGQPQHF
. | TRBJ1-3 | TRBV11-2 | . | TGTGCCAGCAGCTCGGGACTTACTGACTCTGGAAACACCATATATTTT | CASSSGLTDSGNTIYF
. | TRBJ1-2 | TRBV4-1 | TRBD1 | TGCGCCAGCGCCTTGACAGGGGTAAACTATGGCTACACCTTC | CASALTGVNYGYTF
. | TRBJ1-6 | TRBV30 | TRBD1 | TGTGCCTGGAGGGGGACAGGGGTTAATTCACCCCTCCACTTT | CAWRGTGVNSPLHF
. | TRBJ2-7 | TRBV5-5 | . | TGTGCCAGCAGCTTGCGGACGGGGGGCCTACTCTCCTACGAGCAGTACTTC | CASSLRTGGLLSYEQYF
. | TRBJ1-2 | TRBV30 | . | TGTGCCTGGAGTGTTTTGGGGGCTACAGATGGCTACACCTTC | CAWSVLGATDGYTF
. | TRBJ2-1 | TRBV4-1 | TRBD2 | TGCGCCAGTGGACTAGCGGGGGGGCCGAATGAGCAGTTCTTC | CASGLAGGPNEQFF
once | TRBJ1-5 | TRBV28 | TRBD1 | TGTGCCAGCAGGGTATTAACAGGGGGGTACCAGCCCCAGCATTTT | CASRVLTGGYQPQHF
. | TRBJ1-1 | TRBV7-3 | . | TGTGCCAGCAGCTTAAGGTCCGGGGGAATCGCGAACACTGAAGCTTTCTTT | CASSLRSGGIANTEAFF
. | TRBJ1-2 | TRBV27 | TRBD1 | TGTGCCAGCAGTATAACCGGGACAGGGGACGGCTACACCTTC | CASSITGTGDGYTF
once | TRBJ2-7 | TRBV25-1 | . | TGTGCCAGCAGTTTCGACAGGCCTAACTACGAGCAGTACTTC | CASSFDRPNYEQYF
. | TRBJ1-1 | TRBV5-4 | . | TGTGCCAGCAGGCGGGGAAGCACTGAAGCTTTCTTT | CASRRGSTEAFF
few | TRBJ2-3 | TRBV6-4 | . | TGTGCCAGCAGTGATTATCCGGGACTTAGTACGCAGTATTTT | CASSDYPGLSTQYF
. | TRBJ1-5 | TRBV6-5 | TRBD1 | TGTGCCAGCAGGGACAGGGGGTCCCGCAATCAGCCCCAGCATTTT | CASRDRGSRNQPQHF
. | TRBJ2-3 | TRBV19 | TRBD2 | TGTGCCAGTAAGGCTAGCGGTGCCCCCAGACTTTCGTATTTT | CASKASGAPRLSYF
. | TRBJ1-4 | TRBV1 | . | TGCACCAGCAGCCGATTAGGACAGCCCCATAATGAAAAACTGTTTTTT | CTSSRLGQPHNEKLFF
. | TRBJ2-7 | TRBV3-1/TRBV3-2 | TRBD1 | TGTGCCAGCAGCTGGGACAGAGGCACCTACGAGCAGTACTTC | CASSWDRGTYEQYF
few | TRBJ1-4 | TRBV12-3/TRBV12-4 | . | TGTGCCAGCAGTCTCTTAAATGAAAAACTGTTTTTT | CASSLLNEKLFF
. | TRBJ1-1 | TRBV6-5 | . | . | CASSSSTATTEAFF
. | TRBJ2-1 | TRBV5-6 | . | TGTGCCAGCAGCTTGGAAGTGTTAAGGGGGCAGTTCTTC | CASSLEVLRGQFF
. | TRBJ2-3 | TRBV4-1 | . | TGCGCCAGCAGCCAAGAAGGAGCGCTAGCGTCAGATACGCAGTATTTT | CASSQEGALASDTQYF
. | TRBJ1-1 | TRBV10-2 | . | TGCGCCAGCAGTGTGACAGCAAACACTGAAGCTTTCTTT | CASSVTANTEAFF
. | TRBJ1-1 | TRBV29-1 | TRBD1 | TGCAGCGTCGGAGGAGGGACAGGGGGCGGCACTGAAGCTTTCTTT | CSVGGGTGGGTEAFF
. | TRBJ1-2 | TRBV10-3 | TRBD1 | TGTGCCATCCGTAGGGTGACAGGGTATGGCTACACCTTC | CAIRRVTGYGYTF
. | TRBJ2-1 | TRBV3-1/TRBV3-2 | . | TGTGCCAGCAGCCAGCTGGGCGGGTTCTCCTACAATGAGCAGTTCTTC | CASSQLGGFSYNEQFF
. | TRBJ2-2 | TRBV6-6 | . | TGTGCCAGCAGTTACGGAGGGAACACCGGGGAGCTGTTTTTT | CASSYGGNTGELFF
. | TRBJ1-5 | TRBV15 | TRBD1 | TGTGCCACCAGCAGAGCGACAGGGAGCAATCAGCCCCAGCATTTT | CATSRATGSNQPQHF
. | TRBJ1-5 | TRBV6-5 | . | TGTGCCAGCAGTTATGACATCAATCAGCCCCAGCATTTT | CASSYDINQPQHF
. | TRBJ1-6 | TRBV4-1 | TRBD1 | TGCGCCAGCAGCTCCTGGCCGGGACAGGGAAGATCACCCCTCCACTTT | CASSSWPGQGRSPLHF
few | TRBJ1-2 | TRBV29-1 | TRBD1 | TGCAGCGTTGAAGAATCCGGGACAGTGAGTGAGGGCTACACCTTC | CSVEESGTVSEGYTF
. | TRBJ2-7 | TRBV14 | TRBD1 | TGTGCCAGCAGCCAAGATACGGGACAGGGGTACGAGCAGTACTTC | CASSQDTGQGYEQYF
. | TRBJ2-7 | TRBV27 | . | TGTGCCAGCAGTTTGGGAGGCGAGCAGTACTTC | CASSLGGEQYF
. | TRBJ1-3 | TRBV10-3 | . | TGTGCCATCAGTGATAATTTCTCTGGAAACACCATATATTTT | CAISDNFSGNTIYF
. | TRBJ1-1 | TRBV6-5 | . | TGTGCCAGCGGGAGGGACACTGAAGCTTTCTTT | CASGRDTEAFF
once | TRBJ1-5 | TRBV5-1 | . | TGCGCCAGCAGCTTAGCAGGGAAGGGCAATCAGCCCCAGCATTTT | CASSLAGKGNQPQHF
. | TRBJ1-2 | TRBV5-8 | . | TGTGCCAGCAGCTTGGCGTTGAGCCTTAACTATGGCTACACCTTC | CASSLALSLNYGYTF
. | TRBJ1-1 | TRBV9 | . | TGTGCCAGCAGCGTAAGGGCCACAGGAGTTGAAGCTTTCTTT | CASSVRATGVEAFF
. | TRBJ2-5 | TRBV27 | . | TGTGCCAGCAGGAAGACGCCCCTGAGGGCGGAGACCCAGTACTTC | CASRKTPLRAETQYF
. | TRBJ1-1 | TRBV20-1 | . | TGCAGTGCTAGTCCCTCGGGGGGTTCTGAAGCTTTCTTT | CSASPSGGSEAFF
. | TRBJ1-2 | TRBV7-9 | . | TGTGCCAGCAGCTTTTCCGGACAGCGATTCTTC | CASSFSGQRFF
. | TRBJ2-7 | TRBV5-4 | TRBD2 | TGTGCCTTCAACCAATTCCAGGCGCGGGGGACTACCTACGAGCAGTACTTC | CAFNQFQARGTTYEQYF
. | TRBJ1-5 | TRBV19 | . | TGTGCCAGTAGTCCCCGACACCATAGCAATCAGCCCCAGCATTTT | CASSPRHHSNQPQHF
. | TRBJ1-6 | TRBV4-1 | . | TGCGCCAGCAGCCTACCTAACCAGGGGCCATCACCCCTCCACTTT | CASSLPNQGPSPLHF
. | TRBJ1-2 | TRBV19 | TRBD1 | TGTGCCAGTAGTATCCGGACAGGTACTAACTATGGCTACACCTTC | CASSIRTGTNYGYTF
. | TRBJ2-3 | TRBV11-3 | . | TGTGCCAGCAGCTTAGGGACGGGGACAGATACGCAGTATTTT | CASSLGTGTDTQYF
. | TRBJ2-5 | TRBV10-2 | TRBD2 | TGCGCCAGCAGTGTAGCGGGGGTCTCTGGGGAGACCCAGTACTTC | CASSVAGVSGETQYF